This T cell receptor beta chain was found in a study of cytomegalovirus exposure and HLA in healthy donors. Study-wide points: In a later analysis, a genetic analysis reported fewer productive-TCR N-insertions in an Asian-associated ancestry cluster than the cohort average. The likely explanation for a cluster of highly shared sequence variants was sequencing artifact. Specificity of a few CMV-associated chains for CMV antigens was verified in vitro. For cytomegalovirus status, the classifier reportedly gave diagnoses with high specificity and sensitivity.

This clone was recorded only once. Its target is not known. The CDR3 extends over 15 amino acids. Per the germline V gene, CDR1 is LNHNV and CDR2 is YYDKDF (reference sequence). V was clipped by 2 bases and J by 4 bases, with 14 bases between them. In the PCR, 60 Vbeta and 13 Jbeta primers were used. Profiled with immunoSEQ multiplex PCR; TCRdb holds only in-frame clones, not every one. This table has 95,000 to 150,000 clones, 65% to 90% appearing once. The chain has TRBV15 and TRBJ2-5; tentatively, D is TRBD2 (7 bases). The sequence came from a man aged 25-45 years in good health and CMV-seronegative. What was sequenced was PBMCs. The CDR3 DNA sequence: TGTGCCACCAGCAGATCCGGACTAGGGGGAGAGACCCAGTACTTC. It yields the protein CATSRSGLGGETQYF.